The rows below give T cell receptor beta chains drawn from one sample of a study of T cells in Graves' hyperthyroidism and ophthalmopathy. TCRdb fed the multiplex PCR reads into MiXCR, producing one record per CDR3 protein. This sample has more than 350,000 distinct CDR3 sequences, with around 13% found just once. The material sequenced was blood. These receptors came from a woman aged 25 to 39 with Graves' ophthalmopathy. The CDR3 runs from the conserved cysteine through the conserved F or W. The order of the fields is CDR3 length, D gene, clone size, J gene, V gene, CDR3 DNA, CDR3 protein. The D gene is left open where the match is weak. Clone size is given for some rows only: seen once, a few or many times, or a class if the clone is expanded.

>12|TRBD2|NA|TRBJ2-7|TRBV20-1
TGCAGTGCTGGGGAGGGGACCTACGAGCAGTACTTC
CSAGEGTYEQYF
>16|NA|many|TRBJ1-4|TRBV6-1
TGTGCCAGCAGTGCTGACCTAATTGTGGCTAATGAAAAACTGTTTTTT
CASSADLIVANEKLFF
>14|NA|many|TRBJ1-1|TRBV11-2
TGTGCCAGCAGCTTAAAACAGGGGAACACTGAAGCTTTCTTT
CASSLKQGNTEAFF
>15|NA|many|TRBJ1-2|TRBV20-1
TGCAGTACGAAAAACCAGGGTGTTTTATGGTATGGCTACACCTTC
CSTKNQGVLWYGYTF
>13|NA|many|TRBJ2-7|TRBV18
TGTGCCAGCTCGCCACATGAGGGGGACGAGCAGTACTTC
CASSPHEGDEQYF
>14|NA|many|TRBJ1-1|TRBV3-1
TGTGCCAGCAGCCCCCAAGCAGGGAACACTGAAGCTTTCTTT
CASSPQAGNTEAFF
>15|NA|many|TRBJ2-7|TRBV30
TGTGCCTGGAGGCCGGGGACGCGATTCTCCTACGAGCAGTACTTC
CAWRPGTRFSYEQYF
>16|NA|NA|TRBJ1-5|TRBV6-5
TGTGCCAGCAGTTACTCGTCCGGGGCAAGCAATCAGCCCCAGCATTTT
CASSYSSGASNQPQHF
>14|NA|few|TRBJ1-6|TRBV5-1
TGCGCCAGCAGCTCGGCAGGGCAGGGGTCACCCCTCCACTTT
CASSSAGQGSPLHF
>16|NA|many|TRBJ2-1|TRBV27
TGTGCCAGCAGTGGGATGAGGGGGGGGCCTTACAATGAGCAGTTCTTC
CASSGMRGGPYNEQFF
>10|TRBD2|NA|TRBJ2-5|TRBV30
TGTGCCTGGAATCGCGGGGGGCTCTACTTC
CAWNRGGLYF
>11|NA|many|TRBJ1-1|TRBV2
TGTGCCAGCAAAGGGAGATCTGAAGCTTTCTTT
CASKGRSEAFF
>14|NA|many|TRBJ1-1|TRBV28
TGTGCCAGCAGTTTACCTGGGCCCCCCGGGTGGGCTTTCTTT
CASSLPGPPGWAFF
>14|NA|many|TRBJ2-5|TRBV11-2
TGTGCCAGCAGCCACATGTCGCTAGGAGAGACCCAGTACTTC
CASSHMSLGETQYF
>15|NA|many|TRBJ2-7|TRBV3-1
TGTGCCAGCAGCCAAGTTATGGACCCAGCCTACGAGCAGTACTTC
CASSQVMDPAYEQYF
>11|NA|NA|TRBJ1-2|TRBV12-3/TRBV12-4
TGTGCCAGCAGTTTCTCACGATCCTACACCTTC
CASSFSRSYTF
>14|TRBD1|NA|TRBJ1-2|TRBV5-4
TGTGCCAGCAGGTGGACAGGGAGAGACTATGGCTACACCTTC
CASRWTGRDYGYTF
>14|TRBD1|many|TRBJ1-2|TRBV28
TGTGCCAGCAGTACCGGGACAGGGCCCTATGGCTACACCTTC
CASSTGTGPYGYTF
>13|NA|many|TRBJ2-7|TRBV18
TGTGCCAGCTCAGCCGTAGCCCCCTACGAGCAGTACTTC
CASSAVAPYEQYF
>15|NA|few|TRBJ1-1|TRBV15
TGTGCCACCAGCAGGCTTACAGGGACGAACACTGAAGCTTTCTTT
CATSRLTGTNTEAFF
>17|TRBD2|many|TRBJ2-1|TRBV10-2
TGCGCCAGCAGTGAAAAGCGACTAGCGGGAGTCTACAATGAGCAGTTCTTC
CASSEKRLAGVYNEQFF
>15|NA|many|TRBJ2-5|TRBV7-9
TGTGCCAGCAGCCTAGGGAGACAAGCGAAAGAGACCCAGTACTTC
CASSLGRQAKETQYF
>14|TRBD2|few|TRBJ2-5|TRBV6-1
TGTGCCAGCAGGGGCTGGGGGGGCCAAGAGACCCAGTACTTC
CASRGWGGQETQYF
>15|TRBD1|many|TRBJ2-1|TRBV28
TGTGCCAGCAGCCCCTACGGACAGGGTGACAATGAGCAGTTCTTC
CASSPYGQGDNEQFF
>14|TRBD1|many|TRBJ2-7|TRBV13
TGTGCCAGCAGCGCGACAGGGTCTCGATACGAGCAGTACTTC
CASSATGSRYEQYF
>12|NA|NA|TRBJ1-4|TRBV15
TGTGCCACCAGCAGTCGTACAGAAAAACTGTTTTTT
CATSSRTEKLFF
>13|NA|many|TRBJ2-5|TRBV24-1
TGTGCCACCAGCCAGACAGCTCCGGGGACCCAGTACTTC
CATSQTAPGTQYF
>14|NA|NA|TRBJ1-3|TRBV10-3
TGTGCCATCAGCCCACAGGGCTCTGGAAACACCATATATTTT
CAISPQGSGNTIYF
>17|TRBD2|many|TRBJ2-1|TRBV7-9
TGTTCCAGCAGCTTACTTTCAGGGACTAGCAGGAACAATGAGCAGTTCTTC
CSSSLLSGTSRNNEQFF
>13|NA|few|TRBJ1-2|TRBV20-1
TGCAGTGCCCACCGGCAGGGTAACTATGGCTACACCTTC
CSAHRQGNYGYTF
>14|TRBD2|many|TRBJ2-5|TRBV20-1
TGCAGTGCTAGATCACTAGCGGGGGGGGAGACCCAGTACTTC
CSARSLAGGETQYF
>15|NA|many|TRBJ1-1|TRBV11-3
TGTGCCAGCAGCGGGCTGGGGTTTAGGAACACTGAAGCTTTCTTT
CASSGLGFRNTEAFF
>17|TRBD2|many|TRBJ2-3|TRBV7-3
TGTGCCAGCAGCTCCCAGGCTGAAGCGGGGGGCACAGATACGCAGTATTTT
CASSSQAEAGGTDTQYF
>14|NA|few|TRBJ2-7|TRBV5-1
TGCGCCAGCAGCTTGGATAGAGGGTCCGACGAGCAGTACTTC
CASSLDRGSDEQYF
>15|TRBD2|many|TRBJ2-1|TRBV7-9
TGTGCCAGCAACCAACTAGCGGGGGTTTACAATGAGCAGTTCTTC
CASNQLAGVYNEQFF
>11|NA|many|TRBJ1-1|TRBV28
TGTGCCAGCAGCACGGGTTATGAAGCTTTCTTT
CASSTGYEAFF
>14|NA|NA|TRBJ1-2|TRBV7-9
TGTGCCAGCAGCTTAGCGGACAGTGGCCATGGCTACACCTTC
CASSLADSGHGYTF
>13|NA|many|TRBJ2-3|TRBV11-2
TGTGCCAGCAGCTTTAACCGTATCTTTACGCAGTATTTT
CASSFNRIFTQYF
>16|TRBD1|NA|TRBJ2-1|TRBV28
TGTGCCAGCAGTTTATCCGGGACAGGGCCTATCAATGAGCAGTTCTTC
CASSLSGTGPINEQFF
>17|TRBD1|many|TRBJ1-3|TRBV7-8
TGTGCCAGCAGCTATTTAATGGACAGGGTGGTTGAAAACACCATATATTTT
CASSYLMDRVVENTIYF
>17|NA|many|TRBJ1-5|TRBV5-1
TGCGCCAGCAGCCCCGGCGGGGGGGCGGGAGACAATCAGCCCCAGCATTTT
CASSPGGGAGDNQPQHF
>14|TRBD2|few|TRBJ2-5|TRBV6-1
TGTGCCAGCAGCGCAGCGGGATGGGCGGAGACCCAGTACTTC
CASSAAGWAETQYF
>14|NA|NA|TRBJ1-1|TRBV11-3
TGTGCCAGCAGCCCGGACAGCTCCTTCACTGAAGCTTTCTTT
CASSPDSSFTEAFF
>15|NA|few|TRBJ1-3|TRBV7-9
TGTGCCAGCAGCCCACAAGAGGTCTCTGGAAACACCATATATTTT
CASSPQEVSGNTIYF
>20|NA|many|TRBJ1-1|TRBV6-2/TRBV6-3
TGTGCCAGCAGTTACTCGATGCTTCGGGTGCTCCAGGGTTCGAACACTGAAGCTTTCTTT
CASSYSMLRVLQGSNTEAFF
>14|NA|many|TRBJ2-7|TRBV2
TGTGCCAGCAGTCAATACGACGTACCCTACGAGCAGTACTTC
CASSQYDVPYEQYF
>13|NA|NA|TRBJ2-2|TRBV19
TGTGCCAGTATGTTGGTGAACACCGGGGAGCTGTTTTTT
CASMLVNTGELFF
>15|NA|many|TRBJ2-6|TRBV9
TGTGCCAGCAGCGGACAACAGGGAGGGGCCAACGTCCTGACTTTC
CASSGQQGGANVLTF
>15|TRBD1|NA|TRBJ1-2|TRBV20-1
TGCAGTGCCAGCCGGGACAGTACTACTTTATATGGCTACACCTTC
CSASRDSTTLYGYTF
>12|NA|many|TRBJ2-7|TRBV10-3
TGTGCCATCAGTGAGTCGGTCCACGAGCAGTACTTC
CAISESVHEQYF
>16|TRBD2|NA|TRBJ2-2|TRBV11-2
TGTGCCAGCAGGACTAGCGGGAGGGTCTTAGCCGGGGAGCTGTTTTTT
CASRTSGRVLAGELFF
>16|TRBD2|NA|TRBJ2-7|TRBV12-3/TRBV12-4
TGTGCCAGCAGTTTTTCGGCTAGCGGGGGATCCTACGAGCAGTACTTC
CASSFSASGGSYEQYF
>16|NA|many|TRBJ1-1|TRBV7-2
TGTGCCAGCAGCTTAGCCAGGGCCTTACGCCCAGGTGAAGCTTTCTTT
CASSLARALRPGEAFF